This T cell receptor beta chain comes out of a study of tumor-infiltrating lymphocytes in primary liver carcinoma. Study in general: The number of productive TCRbeta reads per sample ranged from roughly 3.65 to 8 million and was similar across tissue types.

Germline DNA was also extracted, while the blood RNA originated from unsorted whole blood. This clonotype occurred a few times. Its antigen is undetermined. Germline-derived CDR1 and CDR2 are MNHEY and SVGEGT. Trimming took 4 bases from V and 0 from J; bases not matched to a gene: 3. CDR3 length: 15 amino acids. Priming with a constant-region primer yielded TCR beta cDNA from about 510 ng total RNA. Three nested multiplex PCR rounds, a slightly modified ARM-PCR, produced the libraries for TCR beta. Running 9 to 11 cycles apiece, the first two PCR rounds relied on TRBV1-TRBV30 forward primers together with a C-beta reverse primer. TCRdb re-derived calls from the multiplex PCR reads in MiXCR, one entry per CDR3 protein. The sample includes more than 150,000 distinct CDR3 sequences, roughly three fifths of them seen just once. Overall study findings and caveats: The study found a significantly higher top-250-clone fraction in tumors than in blood (p = 0.039). Tumor region pairs overlapped more than did tumor-adjacent and tumor-blood pairs.

The sequence derives from a middle-aged man with primary liver carcinoma and hepatitis B virus infection. The chain uses TRBV6-2 or TRBV6-3 and TRBJ2-7; TRBD2 matches 10 bases. The specimen sequenced was peripheral blood. In DNA form, the CDR3 reads TGTGCCAGCAGTTCGAGCGGGAGGGGCTCCTACGAGCAGTACTTC. Amino acids: CASSSSGRGSYEQYF.